Shown below are 4 T cell receptor beta chains from a single sample sequenced in a study of chronic HIV infection and antiretroviral therapy. MiXCR, applied by TCRdb to the 5' RACE reads, yields one record per CDR3 protein. Among more than 40,000 distinct CDR3 sequences, 19% were seen once, and the ten largest hold 2.8%. Source material: peripheral blood. The receptors here all came from an adult who had HIV and had not received antiretroviral therapy, or was an uninfected healthy control (not recorded which).

The V call is TRBV6-6, the J call TRBJ1-1, with D maybe TRBD1 (5 bases). The CDR3 is 12 amino acids. The germline gives CDR1 MNHNY, CDR2 SVGAGI (reference sequence). Trimming removed 8 bases at V and 0 bases at J, with 7 bases between. The CDR3 DNA follows: TGTGCCAGCCTGGACATGAACACTGAAGCTTTCTTT. This translates into CASLDMNTEAFF.

The V and J genes are TRBV2 and TRBJ1-1; D is undetermined. V was clipped by 5 bases and J by 0 bases, with 13 bases between them. Germline V lookup: CDR1 SNHLY, CDR2 FYNNEI. The CDR3 is made up of 15 amino acids. In nucleotides, the CDR3 is TGTGCCAGCAGTCCAAGGCTAGGACTGAACACTGAAGCTTTCTTT. It encodes CASSPRLGLNTEAFF.

This clonotype was seen more than once but under ten times. The gene calls are TRBV4-1 and TRBJ2-3; 10 bases map to TRBD1. CDR3 size: 17 residues. V shed 0 bases and J 5 bases; nucleotides not matched to a gene: 8. Germline V gene data show CDR1 as MGHRA and CDR2 as YSYEKL. The CDR3 here is CASSQEHPGQGKDTQYF. The CDR3, as DNA: TGCGCCAGCAGCCAAGAACATCCGGGACAGGGGAAAGATACGCAGTATTTT.

This chain joins TRBV30 and TRBJ2-2, with TRBD2 identical over 13 bases. Germline V gives CDR1 GTSNPN, CDR2 SVGIG (reference sequence). J was trimmed by 3 bases and V by 0 bases; bases with no gene match: 10. This CDR3 has 19 amino acids. CDR3 sequence (DNA): TGTGCCTGGAGTGTAATAGGACTAGCGGGAGTTACGCACACCGGGGAGCTGTTTTTT. This gives the protein CAWSVIGLAGVTHTGELFF.